This T cell receptor (beta chain) is from a study of cytomegalovirus exposure and HLA in healthy donors. Findings and caveats of the study: Investigators reported about 160 TCR beta chains as tied to cytomegalovirus.

The CDR3 consists of 17 residues. The V and J ends lost 4 bases and 0 bases, in that order; junction bases with no gene match: 8. The germline CDR1 and CDR2 sequences are SEHNR and FQNEAQ (reference sequence). Remarks on this clone: No antigen is known for it.

PCR used 60 Vbeta primers and 13 Jbeta primers. Data came from immunoSEQ multiplex PCR; TCRdb stores just in-frame clones and leaves some out. The repertoire holds 180,000 or so clones, roughly four fifths seen once, with under 2% in the top ten. This chain connects TRBV7-9 to TRBJ1-1; TRBD1 matches at 10 bases. The source material was PBMCs. The receptor was isolated from a man aged 18 to 35 in good health and CMV-seronegative. The CDR3 DNA is TGTGCCAGCAGCTCCCCGACAGGGGGCTTCATGAACACTGAAGCTTTCTTT. It is translated as CASSSPTGGFMNTEAFF.